The 30 T cell receptor beta chains given below trace back to one sample, sequenced in a study of blood T cell repertoires in COVID-19. The table came from immunoSEQ multiplex PCR; TCRdb's copy has only in-frame clones and leaves some out. The sample holds about 260,000 clones, roughly 84% seen once. Sequenced material: peripheral blood. These receptors originate from a woman in her 40s who had recovered from COVID-19.

The chain joins TRBV5-8 to TRBJ2-5; D might be TRBD1 (6 bases). This CDR3 contains 16 residues. Per the germline V gene, CDR1 is SGHTS and CDR2 is YDEGEE. Trimming stripped 4 bases from V and 2 bases from J, with 18 bases between. The CDR3 region has the DNA TGTGCCAGCAGCCCCTGGCTCAGGGGCCATCAAGAGACCCAGTACTTC. This gives the protein CASSPWLRGHQETQYF.

The chain has TRBV20-1 and TRBJ1-1; D gene ambiguous. Germline-derived CDR1 and CDR2 are DFQATT and SNEGSKA (reference sequence). Trimming cost V 3 bases and J 0 bases, with 8 bases left between them. The length of the CDR3 is 13 residues. CDR3 in DNA: TGCAGTGCTAGTTGGCATATGAACACTGAAGCTTTCTTT. Translated, it gives CSASWHMNTEAFF.

This rearrangement joins TRBV12-3 or TRBV12-4 to TRBJ1-4; D is unclear. The CDR3 spans 12 residues. V lost 4 bases and J lost 8, with 8 bases in between. CDR3 loop: CASSSNSEKLFF. The CDR3 coding sequence is TGTGCCAGCAGTTCTAACAGCGAAAAACTGTTTTTT.

The chain combines TRBV3-1 (or the pseudogene TRBV3-2) with TRBJ2-3, with D perhaps TRBD2 (5 bases). Trimming shortened V by 4 bases and J by 1 base, and 15 bases separated the two germline ends. Germline assignment: CDR1 LGHDT and CDR2 YNNKEL (reference sequence). The length of the CDR3 is 16 residues. For the CDR3, the DNA is TGTGCCAGCAGCCCATACAATCGGGGAGGCACAGATACGCAGTATTTT. Residues: CASSPYNRGGTDTQYF.

The genes are TRBV5-1 and TRBJ1-3, with D possibly TRBD1 on 5 matching bases. Germline V gene data show CDR1 as SGHRS and CDR2 as YFSETQ. The CDR3 spans 13 residues. Trimming pared 7 bases from V and 8 bases from J, leaving 16 bases between. The CDR3 bases are TGCGCCAGCCGCCGGGACTCCGCGGACACCATATATTTT. Protein: CASRRDSADTIYF. The whole variable domain, filled in from reference TRBV5-1 and TRBJ1-3, reads KAGVTQTPRYLIKTRGQQVTLSCSPISGHRSVSWYQQTPGQGLQFLFEYFSETQRNKGNFPGRFSGRQFSNSRSEMNVSTLELGDSALYLCASRRDSADTIYFGEGSWLTVV.

The chain couples TRBV5-1 to TRBJ2-3; D gene uncertain. Germline lookup yields CDR1 SGHRS and CDR2 YFSETQ. V lost 9 bases and J 2 bases, leaving 16 bases between the germline ends. This CDR3 has 14 amino acids. The DNA of the CDR3 is TGCGCCACCACCCTTGGGCACACCACAGATACGCAGTATTTT. Protein: CATTLGHTTDTQYF.

This clone was counted once. The chain links TRBV28 to TRBJ2-6, with 9 bases lining up with TRBD1. V gave up 6 bases and J gave up 1 base; unmatched junction bases: 10. CDR1 is MDHEN, CDR2 SYDVKM, per germline. The CDR3 is 18 residues long. CDR3 bases: TGTGCCAGCAGGGGGAGGACAGGGGACAGGTCTGGGGCCAACGTCCTGACTTTC. Its protein product is CASRGRTGDRSGANVLTF.

The rearrangement uses TRBV5-1 and TRBJ2-3, with D unclear. Trimming removed 4 bases from V and 2 bases from J, with 8 bases in between. The CDR3 has 13 amino acids. Per germline, CDR1 SGHRS and CDR2 YFSETQ. CDR3 sequence (DNA): TGCGCCAGCAGCCTACGACACACAGATACGCAGTATTTT. It specifies CASSLRHTDTQYF.

The chain uses TRBV7-2 and TRBJ2-7, with D perhaps matching TRBD1 (5 bases). CDR1 and CDR2 (germline): SGHTA, FQGNSA. The CDR3 totals 15 residues. V was shortened by 6 bases and J by 1 base, with 16 bases between the two germline ends. The CDR3 nucleotides are TGTGCCAGCAGAAACCGCCCGGACAATTCCTACGAGCAGTACTTC. Its protein product is CASRNRPDNSYEQYF.

This clone was counted once. The chain recombines TRBV7-9 with TRBJ2-7; perhaps TRBD1 as D (5 bases). The CDR3 covers 16 residues. Germline V gene lookup returns CDR1 SEHNR and CDR2 FQNEAQ (reference sequence). V was clipped by 1 base and J by 0 bases, with 13 bases between them. CDR3 in amino acids: CASSLEVGPVSYEQYF. CDR3 in DNA: TGTGCCAGCAGCTTAGAAGTGGGGCCAGTCTCCTACGAGCAGTACTTC. Using reference TRBV7-9 and TRBJ2-7 for the parts outside the CDR3, the full variable domain is DTGVSQNPRHKITKRGQNVTFRCDPISEHNRLYWYRQTLGQGPEFLTYFQNEAQLEKSRLLSDRFSAERPKGSFSTLEIQRTEQGDSAMYLCASSLEVGPVSYEQYFGPGTRLTVT.

The chain couples TRBV10-3 to TRBJ1-6; D is unresolved. Trimming took 2 bases from V and 0 from J, leaving 8 bases between them. CDR3 length equals 16 residues. CDR1 and CDR2 from the germline V gene are ENHRY and SYGVKD. DNA for the CDR3: TGTGCCATCAGTGAGATGGTGAGCTCCTATAATTCACCCCTCCACTTT. It codes for CAISEMVSSYNSPLHF.

This rearrangement joins TRBV28 to TRBJ2-2, with D perhaps matching TRBD1 (6 bases). V shed 5 bases and J shed 0 bases, with 10 bases lying between them. The CDR3 spans 15 residues. The germline V gene encodes CDR1 MDHEN and CDR2 SYDVKM. The CDR3 protein is CASSHRAPNTGELFF. The CDR3, as DNA: TGTGCCAGCAGTCACAGGGCGCCGAACACCGGGGAGCTGTTTTTT.

In its sample, this clone was seen once. The V and J genes are TRBV9 and TRBJ2-5; D may be TRBD2 (7 bases). CDR1 is SGDLS, CDR2 YYNGEE, per germline. Trimming took off 0 bases at V and 5 bases at J, with 11 bases between the two ends. CDR3 size: 14 residues. The CDR3 here is CASSVGGGLETQYF. Here the CDR3 DNA reads TGTGCCAGCAGCGTAGGGGGGGGCCTTGAGACCCAGTACTTC.

A word on this clone: The same CDR3 also results from other DNA sequences found in this sample. V is TRBV2 and J is TRBJ1-5; D ambiguous. CDR1 and CDR2 (germline): SNHLY, FYNNEI. V shed 4 bases and J shed 4 bases, with 11 bases lying between them. The CDR3 runs to 14 residues. The CDR3 reads CASSGRGGNQPQHF. The CDR3 nucleotides are TGTGCCAGCAGTGGGCGGGGTGGAAATCAGCCCCAGCATTTT.

V and J are TRBV24-1 and TRBJ1-4, with TRBD1 identical over 10 bases. This CDR3 is built from 15 residues. Germline V gene sequence: CDR1 KGHDR, CDR2 SFDVKD. The V gene end was trimmed by 4 bases and the J gene end by 7 bases; junction bases not matched to a gene: 5. CDR3 sequence (DNA): TGTGCCACCAGTGACGCGGGACAGGGGTCTGAAAAACTGTTTTTT. This gives the protein CATSDAGQGSEKLFF.

The rearrangement links TRBV30 to TRBJ2-3; 8 bases fit TRBD2. Germline CDR1 GTSNPN, CDR2 SVGIG (reference sequence). The ends lost 3 bases at V and 4 bases at J; junction bases unmatched: 6. The CDR3 is 14 amino acids. CDR3 DNA sequence: TGTGCCTGGAGGGACTGGCGGGGGGCAGATACGCAGTATTTT. It is translated as CAWRDWRGADTQYF.

This clone was detected a few times. The rearrangement joins TRBV6-1 to TRBJ2-7, with D perhaps matching TRBD1 (6 bases). In germline, CDR1 is MNHNS, CDR2 SASEGT. V was shortened by 3 bases and J by 4 bases, with 13 bases between the two germline ends. The CDR3 consists of 14 residues. In DNA form, the CDR3 reads TGTGCCAGCAGTGATAGGACAGAGGCTTACGAGCAGTACTTC. Protein sequence: CASSDRTEAYEQYF.

The chain employs TRBV11-1 and TRBJ2-5, with TRBD1 matching 12 bases. Germline assignment: CDR1 SGHAT and CDR2 FQDESV (reference sequence). CDR3 length equals 15 residues. With 4 bases clipped from V and 5 bases from J, the junction kept 5 bases outside the gene matches. The CDR3 nucleotides are TGTGCCAGCAGCTGGGACAGGGGGCGGTTGGAGACCCAGTACTTC. Amino acid sequence: CASSWDRGRLETQYF.

The chain links TRBV6-5 to TRBJ2-5, with TRBD1 matching over 8 bases. The CDR3 consists of 15 residues. Germline V gene sequence: CDR1 MNHEY, CDR2 SVGAGI. V shed 6 bases and J 2 bases; nucleotides not matched to a gene: 8. The chain's CDR3 is CASRRDRFSQETQYF. As DNA, the CDR3 is TGTGCCAGCAGAAGGGACAGGTTTAGTCAAGAGACCCAGTACTTC.

The CDR3 coding sequence is TGTGCCAGCAGTCCCCTTGCGGGTGCGGGGGCCAACGTCCTGACTTTC. It translates to CASSPLAGAGANVLTF. V is TRBV7-8 and J is TRBJ2-6; the D gene is possibly TRBD2 (5 bases). CDR3 length equals 16 residues. Germline V gene data show CDR1 as SGHVS and CDR2 as FQNEAQ. Trimming removed 6 bases from V and 4 bases from J, with 16 bases in between.

This clone showed up just once. This chain links TRBV12-3 or TRBV12-4 with TRBJ1-3; the D gene is possibly TRBD1 (5 bases). Trimming removed 3 bases from V and 4 bases from J, with 7 bases in between. The CDR3 is 13 amino acids. The CDR3 loop reads CASSLGGGNTIYF. The CDR3 nucleotides are TGTGCCAGCAGTTTGGGGGGAGGAAACACCATATATTTT.

J is TRBJ1-2 and V is TRBV5-1, with D tentatively TRBD1 (5 bases). The germline V gene has CDR1 SGHRS and CDR2 YFSETQ. CDR3 length: 14 amino acids. The V gene lost 0 bases and the J gene lost 4 bases, with 10 bases spanning the gap. CDR3 sequence reads: CASSLGQGSYGYTF. The CDR3 DNA reads as TGCGCCAGCAGCTTGGGGCAGGGAAGCTATGGCTACACCTTC.

The gene calls are TRBV28 and TRBJ2-7; possible D gene TRBD1, 5 bases. The CDR3 has 14 amino acids. Germline V gives CDR1 MDHEN, CDR2 SYDVKM. V was shortened by 2 bases and J by 4 bases, with 12 bases between the two germline ends. The CDR3 region has the DNA TGTGCCAGCAGTTTACTTCTCCAGGGTTACGAGCAGTACTTC. It encodes CASSLLLQGYEQYF. Filled out from reference TRBV28 and TRBJ2-7, the complete variable domain reads DVKVTQSSRYLVKRTGEKVFLECVQDMDHENMFWYRQDPGLGLRLIYFSYDVKMKEKGDIPEGYSVSREKKERFSLILESASTNQTSMYLCASSLLLQGYEQYFGPGTRLTVT.

In this sample, this clone turned up once. This chain links TRBV9 with TRBJ2-3, with D unclear. Germline V gives CDR1 SGDLS, CDR2 YYNGEE. This CDR3 has 14 residues. V shed 0 bases and J shed 2 bases, with 7 bases lying between them. The CDR3: CASSVAPHTDTQYF. CDR3 bases: TGTGCCAGCAGCGTAGCTCCACACACAGATACGCAGTATTTT.

This chain links TRBV5-1 with TRBJ2-5; TRBD1 matches 7 bases. Losses at the gene ends were 0 bases for V and 5 bases for J; bases not matched to a gene: 4. CDR1 SGHRS and CDR2 YFSETQ come from the germline V gene. The CDR3 sequence is 14 residues long. The CDR3 bases are TGCGCCAGCAGCTTGGGACAGGGTGGCGAGACCCAGTACTTC. Amino acid sequence: CASSLGQGGETQYF.

The chain joins TRBV6-1 to TRBJ1-1, with 8 bases lining up with TRBD1. The CDR3 is 14 residues long. CDR1 is MNHNS, CDR2 SASEGT, per germline. Trimming took 2 bases from V and 7 from J; bases not matched to a gene: 6. Here the CDR3 DNA reads TGTGCCAGCAGTGAAACAGGGGGTGTCAGTGAAGCTTTCTTT. Translated, it gives CASSETGGVSEAFF.

The chain combines TRBV29-1 with TRBJ2-7; 10 bases map to TRBD1. V gave up 7 bases and J gave up 4 bases; unmatched junction bases: 10. Germline V gives CDR1 SQVTM, CDR2 ANQGSEA. CDR3 length: 14 amino acids. The CDR3 coding sequence is TGCAGCGCAGGATTCCGGGACAGGGGTTACGAGCAGTACTTC. It codes for CSAGFRDRGYEQYF.

J is TRBJ2-3 and V is TRBV18; 9 bases are shared with TRBD2. The germline V gene has CDR1 KGHSH and CDR2 LQKENI. The CDR3 spans 15 residues. With V trimmed by 1 base and J by 1 base, 0 bases remained unmatched. DNA of the CDR3: TGTGCCAGCTCACCACGCGGGGGGGGCACAGATACGCAGTATTTT. Protein sequence: CASSPRGGGTDTQYF.

This chain links TRBV5-1 with TRBJ2-3, with TRBD2 matching over 9 bases. The germline V gene encodes CDR1 SGHRS and CDR2 YFSETQ. The CDR3 runs 15 residues. J gave up 6 bases and V 4 bases, and 9 bases lay outside the gene matches. The CDR3 DNA follows: TGCGCCAGCAGCCCGGGGGTCGGACTAGCGGATACGCAGTATTTT. This gives the protein CASSPGVGLADTQYF.

This chain connects TRBV2 to TRBJ2-1; 8 nucleotides match TRBD1. Germline V gene lookup returns CDR1 SNHLY and CDR2 FYNNEI. V shed 7 bases and J 0 bases; nucleotides not matched to a gene: 5. The CDR3 sequence is 15 residues long. The CDR3 coding sequence is TGTGCCAGCACCTACGACAGGGGCTCCTACAATGAGCAGTTCTTC. As protein: CASTYDRGSYNEQFF.